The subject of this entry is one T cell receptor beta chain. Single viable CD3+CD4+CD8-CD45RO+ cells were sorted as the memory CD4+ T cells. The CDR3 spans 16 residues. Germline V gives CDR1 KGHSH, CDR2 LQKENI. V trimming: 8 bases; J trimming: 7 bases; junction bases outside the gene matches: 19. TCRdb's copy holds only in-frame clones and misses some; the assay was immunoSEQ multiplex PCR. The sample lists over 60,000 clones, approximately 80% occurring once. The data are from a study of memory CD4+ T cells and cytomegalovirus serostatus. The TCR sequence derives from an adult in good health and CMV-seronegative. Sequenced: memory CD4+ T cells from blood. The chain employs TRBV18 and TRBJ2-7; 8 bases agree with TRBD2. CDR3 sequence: CASGGLYGRGTREQYF. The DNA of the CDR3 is TGTGCCAGCGGTGGGCTATACGGGAGGGGAACTCGAGAGCAGTACTTC.